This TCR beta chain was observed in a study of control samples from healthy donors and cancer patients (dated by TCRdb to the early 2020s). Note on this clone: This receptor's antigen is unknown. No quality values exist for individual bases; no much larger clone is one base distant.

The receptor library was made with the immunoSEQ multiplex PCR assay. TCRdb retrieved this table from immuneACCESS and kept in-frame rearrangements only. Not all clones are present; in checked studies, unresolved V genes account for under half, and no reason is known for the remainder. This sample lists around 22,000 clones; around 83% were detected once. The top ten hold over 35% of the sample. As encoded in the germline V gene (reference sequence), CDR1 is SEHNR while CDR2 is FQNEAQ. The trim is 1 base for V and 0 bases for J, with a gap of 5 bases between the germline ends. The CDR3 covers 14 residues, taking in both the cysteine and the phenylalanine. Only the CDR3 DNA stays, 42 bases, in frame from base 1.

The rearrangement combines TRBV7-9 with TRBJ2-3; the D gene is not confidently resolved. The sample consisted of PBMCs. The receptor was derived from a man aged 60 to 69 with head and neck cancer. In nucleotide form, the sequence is TGTGCCAGCAGCTTAGTTGGCAGCACAGATACGCAGTATTTT. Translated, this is CASSLVGSTDTQYF. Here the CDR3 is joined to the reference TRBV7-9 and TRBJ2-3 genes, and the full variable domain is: DTGVSQNPRHKITKRGQNVTFRCDPISEHNRLYWYRQTLGQGPEFLTYFQNEAQLEKSRLLSDRFSAERPKGSFSTLEIQRTEQGDSAMYLCASSLVGSTDTQYFGPGTRLTVL.